These 20 T cell receptor beta chains originate from one sample sequenced in a study of T cell responses to AZD1222 COVID-19 vaccine. The repertoire was sequenced with immunoSEQ multiplex PCR; TCRdb's copy has only in-frame clones and lacks some. The table has roughly 150,000 clones, 90% seen once. This specimen was peripheral blood, taken on day 0 of AZD1222 vaccination. Receptor source: an adult in good health.

V usage is TRBV2 and J usage is TRBJ2-1, with 15 bases fitting TRBD2. The CDR3 has 16 amino acids. Germline V gene sequence: CDR1 SNHLY, CDR2 FYNNEI. After removal of 5 bases from V and 6 bases from J, the junction contained 5 bases not matched to a gene. The CDR3 spells CASSSPGLAGGNEQFF. The DNA of the CDR3 is TGTGCCAGCAGTTCTCCGGGACTAGCGGGAGGCAATGAGCAGTTCTTC.

The rearrangement uses TRBV28 and TRBJ1-5, with D maybe TRBD1 (5 bases). The CDR3 is 15 residues long. Trimming shortened V by 3 bases and J by 2 bases, and 11 bases separated the two germline ends. The V gene's germline CDR1 is MDHEN and CDR2 SYDVKM. Here the CDR3 DNA reads TGTGCCAGCAGTTTTGGGGCAGTTGGCAATCAGCCCCAGCATTTT. Amino acids: CASSFGAVGNQPQHF.

Remarks on this clone: This sample also contains other DNA sequences that code for the same CDR3. This chain connects TRBV6-5 to TRBJ2-3; D remains ambiguous. Trimming took off 2 bases at V and 3 bases at J, with 3 bases between the two ends. The CDR3 runs to 12 residues. CDR1 and CDR2 from the germline V gene are MNHEY and SVGAGI. The CDR3 coding sequence is TGTGCCAGCAGTTACGGGACAGATACGCAGTATTTT. It encodes CASSYGTDTQYF.

The chain uses TRBV6-5 and TRBJ2-1; 7 nucleotides line up with TRBD2. V gave up 4 bases and J gave up 5 bases; unmatched junction bases: 11. The CDR3 has 16 residues. In germline, CDR1 is MNHEY, CDR2 SVGAGI. The DNA for the CDR3 is TGTGCCAGCAGTTTAGTTGGCGGGAGTCACCACAATGAGCAGTTCTTC. As protein: CASSLVGGSHHNEQFF.

The rearrangement links TRBV5-1 to TRBJ2-7; 8 nucleotides line up with TRBD1. V shed 0 bases, J shed 3 bases, and the junction held 5 bases outside the gene matches. The germline CDR1 and CDR2 sequences are SGHRS and YFSETQ. This CDR3 has 15 residues. For the CDR3, the DNA is TGCGCCAGCAGCTTGGCGACAGGGGCATACTACGAGCAGTACTTC. It specifies CASSLATGAYYEQYF.

The chain uses TRBV7-9 and TRBJ2-2, with TRBD1 matching 8 bases. V lost 7 bases, J lost 5 bases, and 12 bases stayed unmatched. Germline lookup yields CDR1 SEHNR and CDR2 FQNEAQ (reference sequence). CDR3 length: 16 residues. The CDR3 protein is CASTLDRERGTGELFF. CDR3 nucleotide sequence: TGTGCCAGCACCTTGGACAGGGAAAGGGGGACCGGGGAGCTGTTTTTT.

This chain links TRBV19 with TRBJ2-1, with 8 bases fitting TRBD2. CDR1 and CDR2 from the germline V gene are LNHDA and SQIVND (reference sequence). The CDR3 totals 16 residues. Unmatched junction bases numbered 10, after V lost 5 bases and J lost 4 bases. CDR3 nucleotides: TGTGCCAGTAGTGCCAGCGGGAGTAAGGCTTACAATGAGCAGTTCTTC. Translation gives CASSASGSKAYNEQFF.

The chain employs TRBV28 and TRBJ1-2; D might be TRBD1 (5 bases). V shed 7 bases and J shed 1 base, with 7 bases lying between them. CDR3 length equals 12 residues. In germline, CDR1 is MDHEN, CDR2 SYDVKM. The CDR3 coding sequence is TGTGCCAGCACAGGGATTAACTATGGCTACACCTTC. Amino acids: CASTGINYGYTF.

The rearrangement links TRBV15 to TRBJ2-1, with 9 bases matching TRBD2. This CDR3 comprises 16 residues. With 0 bases clipped from V and 10 bases from J, the junction kept 10 bases outside the gene matches. Germline lookup yields CDR1 LNHNV and CDR2 YYDKDF (reference sequence). The CDR3 here is CATSRDRGLASGEQFF. The CDR3 DNA follows: TGTGCCACCAGCAGAGATCGAGGACTAGCGTCGGGGGAGCAGTTCTTC. The variable domain in full, completed from reference TRBV15 and TRBJ2-1, reads DAMVIQNPRYQVTQFGKPVTLSCSQTLNHNVMYWYQQKSSQAPKLLFHYYDKDFNNEADTPDNFQSRRPNTSFCFLDIRSPGLGDTAMYLCATSRDRGLASGEQFFGPGTRLTVL.

The chain has TRBV4-3 and TRBJ2-7, with D perhaps matching TRBD2 (5 bases). The CDR3 sequence is 14 residues long. Germline V gene sequence: CDR1 LGHNA, CDR2 YSLEER. Trimming took off 0 bases at V and 9 bases at J, with 15 bases between the two ends. The CDR3 sequence: CASSQDPGRVRQYF. The CDR3 nucleotides read TGCGCCAGCAGCCAAGATCCGGGGAGAGTACGGCAGTACTTC.

V usage is TRBV6-1 and J usage is TRBJ2-3, with 7 bases matching TRBD1. Germline trimming cut 3 bases from V and 9 bases from J; bases unmatched to any gene: 9. Germline CDR1 and CDR2: MNHNS and SASEGT. This CDR3 spans 14 amino acids. CDR3 DNA sequence: TGTGCCAGCAGTGACCGACAGGGTGTTTCGACGCAGTATTTT. It encodes CASSDRQGVSTQYF.

This CDR3 reads CASSSRVGEQYF. Here the CDR3 DNA reads TGTGCCAGCAGTTCGAGGGTGGGCGAGCAGTACTTC. The chain uses TRBV12-3 or TRBV12-4 and TRBJ2-7, with D possibly TRBD2 on 5 matching bases. The germline V and J ends were trimmed by 4 bases and 6 bases, with 10 bases remaining between them. The CDR3 spans 12 residues.

The J gene is TRBJ2-3, the V gene TRBV19; 7 nucleotides match TRBD2. The CDR3 consists of 16 residues. V gave up 5 bases and J gave up 0 bases; unmatched junction bases: 8. Germline loops: CDR1 LNHDA, CDR2 SQIVND (reference sequence). The CDR3 coding sequence is TGTGCCAGTAGTCCCCGGGACTACAAAAGCACAGATACGCAGTATTTT. Its protein is CASSPRDYKSTDTQYF.

As regards this clone: Other DNA sequences of this sample code for an identical CDR3. The chain uses TRBV7-9 and TRBJ2-3, with D possibly matching TRBD1 (5 bases). The CDR3 length is 14 residues. V was pared by 1 base and J by 3 bases, with 8 bases between. The germline CDR1 and CDR2 sequences are SEHNR and FQNEAQ (reference sequence). The chain's CDR3 is CASSLGQGTDTQYF. The CDR3 bases are TGTGCCAGCAGCTTAGGGCAGGGAACAGATACGCAGTATTTT.

The chain links TRBV28 to TRBJ2-1, with a possible D match to TRBD1 (5 bases). The CDR3 runs 16 residues. Germline lookup yields CDR1 MDHEN and CDR2 SYDVKM. Trimming pared 5 bases from V and 2 bases from J, leaving 16 bases between. CDR3 sequence: CASSQGSLNTYNEQFF. CDR3 in DNA: TGTGCCAGCAGTCAGGGCTCACTCAACACCTACAATGAGCAGTTCTTC.

CDR3 residues: CASSLGLSSSYEQYF. The CDR3 nucleotides read TGTGCCAGCAGTTTAGGATTGTCCAGCTCCTACGAGCAGTACTTC. V usage is TRBV27 and J usage is TRBJ2-7; D call uncertain. Looked up from germline, CDR1 is MNHEY and CDR2 is SMNVEV (reference sequence). This CDR3 comprises 15 residues. V gave up 2 bases and J gave up 0 bases, with 11 bases separating them.

This chain links TRBV15 with TRBJ2-7; maybe TRBD1 (6 bases). Germline V lookup: CDR1 LNHNV, CDR2 YYDKDF (reference sequence). Deletions cut 5 bases from V and 3 bases from J, with 17 bases between. This CDR3 is 15 amino acids long. CDR3 sequence reads: CATSEHPIQGYEQYF. As DNA, the CDR3 is TGTGCCACCAGCGAACACCCCATACAGGGCTACGAGCAGTACTTC.

The rearrangement uses TRBV12-3 or TRBV12-4 and TRBJ1-3; D remains ambiguous. The CDR3 sequence is 12 residues long. V lost 2 bases, J lost 7 bases, and 6 bases lay in between. The CDR3 here is CASSLKFNTIYF. Here the CDR3 DNA reads TGTGCCAGCAGTTTAAAGTTTAACACCATATATTTT.

The V and J genes are TRBV15 and TRBJ2-1; D perhaps matches TRBD2 (5 bases). V gave up 4 bases and J gave up 4 bases, with 11 bases separating them. Germline CDR1 is LNHNV and CDR2 is YYDKDF (reference sequence). The length of the CDR3 is 14 residues. For the CDR3, the DNA is TGTGCCACCAGCAACTATCGGGGATACAATGAGCAGTTCTTC. This translates into CATSNYRGYNEQFF.

V usage is TRBV15 and J usage is TRBJ2-7; possibly TRBD1 for D (7 bases). The CDR3 loop spans 14 amino acids. With 3 bases removed from V and 3 bases from J, the gap between germline ends came to 12 bases. Germline assignment: CDR1 LNHNV and CDR2 YYDKDF (reference sequence). DNA for the CDR3: TGTGCCACCAGCAGGGTTCAGGGGGGCTACGAGCAGTACTTC. Residues: CATSRVQGGYEQYF.